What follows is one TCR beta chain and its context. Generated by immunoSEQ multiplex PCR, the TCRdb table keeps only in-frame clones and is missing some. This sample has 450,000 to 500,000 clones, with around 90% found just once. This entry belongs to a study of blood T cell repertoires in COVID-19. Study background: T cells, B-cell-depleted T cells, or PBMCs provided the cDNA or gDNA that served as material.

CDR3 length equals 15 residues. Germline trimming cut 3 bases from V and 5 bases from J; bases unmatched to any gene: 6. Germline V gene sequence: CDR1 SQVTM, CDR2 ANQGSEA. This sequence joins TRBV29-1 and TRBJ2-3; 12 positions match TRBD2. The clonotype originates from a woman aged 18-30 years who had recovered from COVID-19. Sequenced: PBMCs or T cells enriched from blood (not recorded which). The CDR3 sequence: CSVDTSGGLGDTQYF. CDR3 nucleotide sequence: TGCAGCGTTGATACTAGCGGGGGGCTAGGAGATACGCAGTATTTT.